This TCR beta chain was captured by sequencing in a study of T cells in Graves' hyperthyroidism and ophthalmopathy. Findings and limits, study-wide: Blood also carried most thyroid clonotypes expanded above 0.001.

RNA transcripts yielded amplified TCR beta CDR3 regions. The HTBI primer set was used in a first-round RT-PCR of the TCR CDR3. Each CDR3 protein is one row after TCRdb ran MiXCR on the multiplex PCR reads. In the table there are about 380,000 distinct CDR3 sequences, less than 15% of which are singletons. The germline CDR1 and CDR2 sequences are SQVTM and ANQGSEA. CDR3 length: 13 amino acids. On this clonotype: Its antigen is not identified. One end of the junction fails to match germline, which may point to a read error.

The material sequenced was blood. The chain recombines TRBV29-1 with TRBJ1-1; 7 nucleotides agree with TRBD1. The clonotype originates from a man aged 25-45 years with Graves' hyperthyroidism that later progressed to Graves' ophthalmopathy. The CDR3 nucleotides read TGCAGCGTTCAAGACAGGGAGGTCACTGAAGCTTTCTTT. Translated, it gives CSVQDREVTEAFF. The entire variable domain, with the rest obtained from reference TRBV29-1 and TRBJ1-1, is as follows: SAVISQKPSRDICQRGTSLTIQCQVDSQVTMMFWYRQQPGQSLTLIATANQGSEATYESGFVIDKFPISRPNLTFSTLTVSNMSPEDSSIYLCSVQDREVTEAFFGQGTRLTVV.